This entry lists 19 T cell receptor beta chains sequenced from one sample in a study of human T cells and chemical hapten exposure. Treatment described: therapeutic diphenylcyclopropenone sensitization with weekly scalp DPC. In the library, unique molecular identifiers were attached to individual cDNA molecules. From the reads, TCRdb called clonotypes with MiXCR, one entry per CDR3 protein. This table has approximately 4,100 distinct CDR3 sequences, more than 45% appearing once. The material was whole blood, obtained before DPC sensitization or 2, 6, or about 24 weeks after (not recorded which). These receptors were collected from an adult with alopecia areata. Some clones in this sample may be carry-over from other donors' samples. This table probably holds off-target reads from a library built for another chain.

The chain joins TRBV7-3 to TRBJ2-1; 7 positions agree with TRBD2. The CDR3 sequence is 17 residues long. V trimming: 0 bases; J trimming: 5 bases; junction bases outside the gene matches: 10. Germline V gene lookup returns CDR1 SGHTA and CDR2 FQGTGA. CDR3 region: CASSLTFSVLADNEQFF. CDR3 nucleotides: TGTGCCAGCAGCTTAACGTTTAGCGTTCTAGCGGACAATGAGCAGTTCTTC.

The rearrangement uses TRBV28 and TRBJ2-3, with 7 bases lining up with TRBD1. The CDR3 extends over 17 amino acids. With V trimmed by 2 bases and J by 2 bases, 10 bases remained unmatched. From germline, CDR1 is MDHEN and CDR2 SYDVKM. Here the CDR3 DNA reads TGTGCCAGCAGTTTACAACAAGGGGGCCACAACACAGATACGCAGTATTTT. This gives the protein CASSLQQGGHNTDTQYF.

The rearrangement links TRBV3-1 to TRBJ2-5; unclear D gene. The CDR3 is 14 residues long. V was trimmed by 0 bases and J by 5 bases, leaving 10 bases between them. CDR1 is LGHDT and CDR2 is YNNKEL in the germline V gene (reference sequence). The CDR3 loop reads CASSQEVGRETQYF. The DNA of the CDR3 is TGTGCCAGCAGCCAAGAGGTCGGGCGGGAGACCCAGTACTTC.

V usage is TRBV4-3 and J usage is TRBJ2-2; D not resolved. CDR1 is LGHNA and CDR2 is YSLEER in the germline V gene. CDR3 length: 14 amino acids. V was shortened by 1 base and J by 4 bases, with 7 bases between the two germline ends. The CDR3 DNA reads TGCGCCAGCAGCCAAGTCCGGGTCACCGGGGAGCTGTTTTTT. Translation gives CASSQVRVTGELFF.

The rearrangement links TRBV4-3 to TRBJ2-7, with 11 bases that match TRBD1. The CDR3 has 15 amino acids. Germline values: CDR1 LGHNA, CDR2 YSLEER. The junction had 4 bases not matched to a gene; V was cut back by 3 bases and J by 3 bases. The DNA for the CDR3 is TGCGCCAGCAGCCATCGGACAGGGGGCAACTACGAGCAGTACTTC. The encoded protein is CASSHRTGGNYEQYF.

The chain uses TRBV6-6 and TRBJ2-1, with TRBD2 identical over 9 bases. V dropped 2 bases and J dropped 7; count of bases not matched to a gene: 9. This CDR3 contains 16 residues. The germline V gene encodes CDR1 MNHNY and CDR2 SVGAGI (reference sequence). CDR3 sequence: CASSYRLAGIRNEQFF. CDR3 DNA sequence: TGTGCCAGCAGTTACCGGCTAGCGGGAATCCGGAATGAGCAGTTCTTC.

The CDR3 DNA sequence: TGTGCCAGCAGCCCGGACAGAAGCTACGAGCAGTACTTC. It yields the protein CASSPDRSYEQYF. V gene TRBV5-4 combines with J gene TRBJ2-7, with D tentatively TRBD1 (6 bases). The CDR3 totals 13 residues. Trimming removed 4 bases at V and 3 bases at J, with 11 bases between. From germline, CDR1 is SGHNT and CDR2 YYREEE (reference sequence).

V is TRBV29-1 and J is TRBJ2-1, with 9 nucleotides matching TRBD1. The CDR3 is 16 amino acids. The V and J ends lost 0 bases and 3 bases, in that order; junction bases with no gene match: 6. Germline CDR1 SQVTM, CDR2 ANQGSEA. CDR3 nucleotide sequence: TGCAGCGTTGAAGATATCGGGACAGGGCTCTACAATGAGCAGTTCTTC. It yields the protein CSVEDIGTGLYNEQFF.

The V call is TRBV20-1, the J call TRBJ2-7, with TRBD1 identical over 7 bases. V shed 5 bases and J 1 base; nucleotides not matched to a gene: 5. Germline CDR1 is DFQATT and CDR2 is SNEGSKA (reference sequence). There are 13 residues in the CDR3. The CDR3 DNA sequence: TGCAGTGCTTCCGGGACAGTGTCCTACGAGCAGTACTTC. Its translation is CSASGTVSYEQYF.

The chain uses TRBV10-2 and TRBJ2-3; D is unresolved. This CDR3 has 13 amino acids. Germline loops: CDR1 WSHSY, CDR2 SAAADI. The V end lost 7 bases, the J end lost 0 bases, and 8 bases lay between the germline ends. The CDR3 nucleotides are TGCGCCAGCATGACGGGCAGCACAGATACGCAGTATTTT. This translates into CASMTGSTDTQYF.

This clonotype has just one count. The genes are TRBV6-1 and TRBJ1-1; D remains unclear. The V gene lost 5 bases and the J gene lost 1 base, with 8 bases spanning the gap. CDR3 length equals 13 residues. CDR1 MNHNS and CDR2 SASEGT come from the germline V gene. CDR3 nucleotides: TGTGCCAGCAGTACTCGACAGAACACTGAAGCTTTCTTT. Translated: CASSTRQNTEAFF.

This sequence joins TRBV6-2 or TRBV6-3 and TRBJ2-5; D is unresolved. The germline V gene has CDR1 MNHEY and CDR2 SVGEGT. This CDR3 comprises 14 residues. V was pared by 2 bases and J by 4 bases, with 11 bases between. CDR3 residues: CASSYVGRGETQYF. The CDR3 DNA reads TGTGCCAGCAGTTACGTGGGTCGCGGAGAGACCCAGTACTTC.

CDR3 in amino acids: CASSLAPSPYNEQFF. The CDR3 bases are TGTGCCAGCAGCTTAGCGCCTAGCCCCTACAATGAGCAGTTCTTC. J is TRBJ2-1 and V is TRBV7-9, with a possible D match to TRBD2 (5 bases). This CDR3 contains 15 residues. Trimming took off 0 bases at V and 2 bases at J, with 8 bases between the two ends. Germline V CDR1 and CDR2: SEHNR, FQNEAQ (reference sequence). Based on the CDR3 plus reference TRBV7-9 and TRBJ2-1, the full variable domain is DTGVSQNPRHKITKRGQNVTFRCDPISEHNRLYWYRQTLGQGPEFLTYFQNEAQLEKSRLLSDRFSAERPKGSFSTLEIQRTEQGDSAMYLCASSLAPSPYNEQFFGPGTRLTVL.

V and J are TRBV30 and TRBJ2-3; 11 positions agree with TRBD1. This CDR3 has 13 amino acids. From germline, CDR1 is GTSNPN and CDR2 SVGIG (reference sequence). J lost 8 bases, V lost 2 bases, and 3 bases had no gene match. DNA of the CDR3: TGTGCCTGGAGTTTCGGACAGGGGGCTACGCAGTATTTT. It specifies CAWSFGQGATQYF.

There are a few counts of this clonotype. The chain has TRBV7-9 and TRBJ2-7; D is unclear. Trimming left V 4 bases short and J 1 base short, with 14 bases between. The CDR3 contains 15 residues. Germline loops: CDR1 SEHNR, CDR2 FQNEAQ (reference sequence). CDR3 bases: TGTGCCAGCAGCTCCCCTCGGAACAGATCCTACGAGCAGTACTTC. Encoded protein: CASSSPRNRSYEQYF.

This clonotype appeared a few times. The chain joins TRBV20-1 to TRBJ2-3; no firm D call. Deletions cut 6 bases from V and 4 bases from J, with 11 bases between. The CDR3 contains 12 residues. Germline-derived CDR1 and CDR2 are DFQATT and SNEGSKA (reference sequence). CDR3 DNA: TGCAGTGCAGGCAGCGCAGCAGATACGCAGTATTTT. It is translated as CSAGSAADTQYF.

A single count supports this clonotype. The CDR3 DNA follows: TGTGCCAGCAGTGACAGTGGGGCCTCCTACAATGAGCAGTTCTTC. It yields the protein CASSDSGASYNEQFF. V usage is TRBV6-6 and J usage is TRBJ2-1, with D possibly matching TRBD1 (5 bases). The CDR3 totals 15 residues. Deletions cut 5 bases from V and 0 bases from J, with 11 bases between. Germline values: CDR1 MNHNY, CDR2 SVGAGI (reference sequence).

The rearrangement uses TRBV29-1 and TRBJ2-7; 11 bases line up with TRBD2. CDR3 length equals 14 residues. From germline, CDR1 is SQVTM and CDR2 ANQGSEA. J gave up 3 bases and V 4 bases, and 5 bases lay outside the gene matches. CDR3 protein: CSVAPSGRNYEQYF. CDR3 DNA: TGCAGCGTTGCTCCTAGCGGGAGGAACTACGAGCAGTACTTC.

The chain combines TRBV9 with TRBJ2-5, with D unresolved. This CDR3 contains 13 residues. Germline assignment: CDR1 SGDLS and CDR2 YYNGEE. V was trimmed by 4 bases and J by 7 bases, leaving 14 bases between them. In DNA, the CDR3 is TGTGCCAGCAGCAGACCCGCCGAGGTGACCCAGTACTTC. It specifies CASSRPAEVTQYF.